This TCR beta chain was captured by sequencing in a study of response to subunit inactivated influenza vaccine. TCRdb itself ran the RT-PCR reads through MiXCR, one entry per CDR3 protein. The data contain a few hundred thousand distinct CDR3 sequences, 13% to 15% of them seen just once; the ten biggest clones take up over 8.5%. Trimming cost V 0 bases and J 2 bases; bases outside gene matches: 8. CDR1 is SGHRS, CDR2 YFSETQ, per germline. The CDR3 runs to 16 residues. This clonotype was observed a few times. Its antigen is not known. Findings of the study overall: It was the authors' suggestion that each seasonal influenza vaccination recruits few new T cells.

The sequence came from a man aged 50 to 60 who received an inactivated influenza vaccine. The sample was PBMCs from blood, taken 11 to 12 days after vaccination. V gene TRBV5-1 combines with J gene TRBJ2-7; 7 bases agree with TRBD1. The CDR3 DNA follows: TGCGCCAGCAGCTTGGGAACAGGGGTTGGGACCTACGAGCAGTACTTC. Translated, it gives CASSLGTGVGTYEQYF.